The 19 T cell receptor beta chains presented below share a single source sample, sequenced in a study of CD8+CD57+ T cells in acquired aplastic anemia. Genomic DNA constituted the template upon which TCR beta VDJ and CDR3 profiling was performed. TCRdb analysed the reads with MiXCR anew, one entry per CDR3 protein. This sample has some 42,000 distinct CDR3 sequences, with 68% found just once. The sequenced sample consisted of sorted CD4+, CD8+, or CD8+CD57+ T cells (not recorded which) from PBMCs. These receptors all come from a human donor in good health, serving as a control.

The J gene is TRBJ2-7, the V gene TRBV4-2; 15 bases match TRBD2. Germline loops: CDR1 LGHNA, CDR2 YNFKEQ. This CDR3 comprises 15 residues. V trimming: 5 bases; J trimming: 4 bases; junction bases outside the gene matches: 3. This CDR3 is CASSYGLAGGYEQYF. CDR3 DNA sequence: TGTGCCAGCAGCTACGGACTAGCGGGAGGGTACGAGCAGTACTTC.

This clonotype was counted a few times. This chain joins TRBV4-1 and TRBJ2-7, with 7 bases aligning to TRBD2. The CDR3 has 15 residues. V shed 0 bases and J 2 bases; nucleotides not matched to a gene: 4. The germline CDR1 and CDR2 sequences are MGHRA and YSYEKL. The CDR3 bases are TGCGCCAGCAGCCAAGAGCTAGCGGAAACCTACGAGCAGTACTTC. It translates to CASSQELAETYEQYF.

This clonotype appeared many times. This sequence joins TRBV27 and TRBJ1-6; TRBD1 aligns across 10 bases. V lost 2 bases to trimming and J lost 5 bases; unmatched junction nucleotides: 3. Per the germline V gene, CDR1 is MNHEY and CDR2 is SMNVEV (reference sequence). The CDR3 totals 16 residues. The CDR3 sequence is CASSLPGTGDNSPLHF. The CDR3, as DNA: TGTGCCAGCAGTTTACCTGGGACAGGGGATAATTCACCCCTCCACTTT.

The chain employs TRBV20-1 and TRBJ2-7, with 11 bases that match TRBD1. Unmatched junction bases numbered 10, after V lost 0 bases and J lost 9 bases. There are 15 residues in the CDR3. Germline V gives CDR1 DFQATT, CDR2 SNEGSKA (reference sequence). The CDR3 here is CSARDGQGATYGQYF. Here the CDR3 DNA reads TGCAGTGCTAGAGATGGACAGGGGGCCACCTATGGGCAGTACTTC.

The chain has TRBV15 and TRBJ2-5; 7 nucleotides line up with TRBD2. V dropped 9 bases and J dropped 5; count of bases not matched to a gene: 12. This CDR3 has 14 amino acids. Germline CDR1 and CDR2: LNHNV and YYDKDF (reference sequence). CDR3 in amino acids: CATRKPGGGETQYF. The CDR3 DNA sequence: TGTGCCACAAGAAAACCGGGGGGTGGGGAGACCCAGTACTTC.

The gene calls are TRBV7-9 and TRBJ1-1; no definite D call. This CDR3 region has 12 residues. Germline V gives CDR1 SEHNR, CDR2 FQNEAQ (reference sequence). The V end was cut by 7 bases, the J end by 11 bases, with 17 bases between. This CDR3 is CASIHGSGGAFF. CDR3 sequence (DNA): TGTGCCAGCATCCATGGGAGTGGTGGGGCTTTCTTT.

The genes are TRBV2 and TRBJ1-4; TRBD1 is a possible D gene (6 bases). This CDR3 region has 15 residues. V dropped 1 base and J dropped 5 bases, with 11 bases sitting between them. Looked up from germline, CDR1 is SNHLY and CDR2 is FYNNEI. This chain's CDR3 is CASSEGQGWNEKLFF. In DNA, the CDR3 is TGTGCCAGCAGTGAAGGGCAGGGGTGGAATGAAAAACTGTTTTTT.

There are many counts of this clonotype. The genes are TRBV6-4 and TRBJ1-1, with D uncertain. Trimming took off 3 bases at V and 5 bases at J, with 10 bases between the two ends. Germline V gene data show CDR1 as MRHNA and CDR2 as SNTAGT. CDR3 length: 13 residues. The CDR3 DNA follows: TGTGCCAGCAGTGAATTCGAGGGAACTGAAGCTTTCTTT. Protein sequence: CASSEFEGTEAFF.

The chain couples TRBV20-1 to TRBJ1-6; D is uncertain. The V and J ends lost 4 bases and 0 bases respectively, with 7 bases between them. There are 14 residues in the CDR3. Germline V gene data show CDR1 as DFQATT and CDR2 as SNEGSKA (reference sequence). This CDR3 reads CSATTVSYNSPLHF. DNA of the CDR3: TGCAGTGCTACAACAGTCTCCTATAATTCACCCCTCCACTTT.

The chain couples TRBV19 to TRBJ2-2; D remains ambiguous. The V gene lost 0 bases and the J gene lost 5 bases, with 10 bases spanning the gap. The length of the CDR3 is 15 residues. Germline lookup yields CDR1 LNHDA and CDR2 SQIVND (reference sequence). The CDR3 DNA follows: TGTGCCAGTAGTATAGACATGAGAGTAACCGGGGAGCTGTTTTTT. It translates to CASSIDMRVTGELFF. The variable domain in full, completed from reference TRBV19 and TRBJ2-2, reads DGGITQSPKYLFRKEGQNVTLSCEQNLNHDAMYWYRQDPGQGLRLIYYSQIVNDFQKGDIAEGYSVSREKKESFPLTVTSAQKNPTAFYLCASSIDMRVTGELFFGEGSRLTVL.

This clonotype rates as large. CDR3 sequence reads: CASSEREANTGELFF. The CDR3 nucleotides are TGTGCCAGCAGTGAACGGGAGGCGAACACCGGGGAGCTGTTTTTT. The rearrangement joins TRBV2 to TRBJ2-2, with 7 bases aligning to TRBD2. The length of the CDR3 is 15 residues. Trimming took 2 bases from V and 0 from J; bases not matched to a gene: 0. The germline V gene has CDR1 SNHLY and CDR2 FYNNEI.

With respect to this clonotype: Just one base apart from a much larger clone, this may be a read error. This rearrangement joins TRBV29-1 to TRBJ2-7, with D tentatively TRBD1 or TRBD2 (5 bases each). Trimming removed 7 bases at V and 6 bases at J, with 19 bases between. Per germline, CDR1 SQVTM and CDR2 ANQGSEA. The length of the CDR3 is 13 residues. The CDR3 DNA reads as TGCAGCGCAAGGACAAGGGGCGCGGGCGAGCAGTACTTC. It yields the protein CSARTRGAGEQYF.

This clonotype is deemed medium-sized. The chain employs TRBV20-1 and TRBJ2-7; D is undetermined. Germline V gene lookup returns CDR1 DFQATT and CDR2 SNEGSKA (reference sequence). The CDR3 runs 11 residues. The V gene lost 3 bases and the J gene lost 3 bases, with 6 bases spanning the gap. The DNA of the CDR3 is TGCAGTGCTAGTCGAGGCTACGAGCAGTACTTC. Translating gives CSASRGYEQYF.

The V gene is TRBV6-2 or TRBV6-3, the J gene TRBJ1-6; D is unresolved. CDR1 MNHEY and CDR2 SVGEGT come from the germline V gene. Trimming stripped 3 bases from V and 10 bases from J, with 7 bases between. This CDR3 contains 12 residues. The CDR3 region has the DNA TGTGCCAGCAGTTATGCAGCGTCACCCCTCCACTTT. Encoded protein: CASSYAASPLHF.

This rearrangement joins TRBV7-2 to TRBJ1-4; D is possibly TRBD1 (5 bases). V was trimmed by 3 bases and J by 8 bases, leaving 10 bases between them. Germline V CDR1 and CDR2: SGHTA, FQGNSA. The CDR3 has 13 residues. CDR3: CASSFRVGEKLFF. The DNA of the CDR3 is TGTGCCAGCAGCTTCAGGGTCGGGGAAAAACTGTTTTTT.

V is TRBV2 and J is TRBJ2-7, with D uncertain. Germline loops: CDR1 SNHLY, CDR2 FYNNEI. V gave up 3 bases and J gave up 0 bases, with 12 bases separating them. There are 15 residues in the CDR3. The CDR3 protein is CASSESPGSSYEQYF. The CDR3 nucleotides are TGTGCCAGCAGTGAGAGCCCAGGCAGCTCCTACGAGCAGTACTTC.

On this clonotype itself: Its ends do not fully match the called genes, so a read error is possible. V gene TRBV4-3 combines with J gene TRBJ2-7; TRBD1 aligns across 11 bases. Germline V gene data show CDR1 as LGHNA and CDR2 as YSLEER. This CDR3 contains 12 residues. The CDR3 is CASSSGTGGRDF. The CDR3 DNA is TGCGCCAGCAGTTCCGGGACAGGGGGGAGAGACTTC.

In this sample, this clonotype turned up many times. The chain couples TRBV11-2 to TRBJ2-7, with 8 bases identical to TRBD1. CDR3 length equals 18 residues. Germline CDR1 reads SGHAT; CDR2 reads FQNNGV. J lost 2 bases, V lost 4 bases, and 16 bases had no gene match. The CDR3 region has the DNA TGTGCCAGCAGCTCACGGGACAGGTTGAAGCTTAATACCTACGAGCAGTACTTC. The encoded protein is CASSSRDRLKLNTYEQYF.

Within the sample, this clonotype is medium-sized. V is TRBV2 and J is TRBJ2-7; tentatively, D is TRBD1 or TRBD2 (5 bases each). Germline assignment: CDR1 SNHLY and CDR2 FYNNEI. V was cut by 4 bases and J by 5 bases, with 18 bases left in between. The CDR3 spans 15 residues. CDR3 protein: CASSADTGTWDEQYF. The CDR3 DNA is TGTGCCAGCAGTGCAGATACCGGGACCTGGGACGAGCAGTACTTC.